What follows is one T cell receptor beta chain and its context. This clonotype showed up just a few times. Its antigen target is currently unknown. Base qualities are not provided; no much larger clone lies one nucleotide away. These data are taken from a study of T cell repertoires in cytomegalovirus infection (dated by TCRdb to the late 2010s). Regarding the research as a whole: Donor HLA type was relevant to the analysis, as public TCR beta signatures indicated carriage of CMV infection together with the matching HLA type. Beyond this particular receptor, the publication reports: In the ex vivo response, HLA-C-restricted CMV-specific TCR beta clonotypes were dominant, and in two of eight donors the single most frequent clonotype came from this HLA-C-restricted group. In both this cohort and an independent roughly 350-donor cohort, the cumulative frequency of public TCR beta family members distinguished carriers of CMV infection plus the relevant HLA type.

Sequenced on an Illumina HiSeq 1500. TCRdb trimmed the raw reads at Q25, called clones with MiXCR and kept productive beta chains. Each record represents a unique CDR3 protein, reported with the most common genes and DNA among its rows. This sample comprises roughly 760,000 distinct CDR3 sequences, approximately 34% of them detected only once. Jointly, the top ten make up roughly 2.8% of the sample. Its CDR3 holds 20 amino acids, cysteine through phenylalanine. This entry keeps only the CDR3 DNA: 60 bases, framed from base 1. CDR1 and CDR2, looked up from the germline V gene (reference sequence), are GTSNPN and SVGIG. V ends up 0 bases short and J 0 bases short, with an unmatched junction base count of 16.

In this chain, TRBV30 is recombined with TRBJ2-2, and 7 junction bases match TRBD2. The TCR sequence derives from a human donor in good health (CMV status not recorded). Some clones in this sample may be carry-over from other donors' samples. The sequenced sample consisted of PBMCs. The CDR3 protein sequence reads: CAWSVRGVRSITANTGELFF. The base sequence is TGTGCCTGGAGTGTACGGGGGGTCAGATCCATTACCGCGAACACCGGGGAGCTGTTTTTT.